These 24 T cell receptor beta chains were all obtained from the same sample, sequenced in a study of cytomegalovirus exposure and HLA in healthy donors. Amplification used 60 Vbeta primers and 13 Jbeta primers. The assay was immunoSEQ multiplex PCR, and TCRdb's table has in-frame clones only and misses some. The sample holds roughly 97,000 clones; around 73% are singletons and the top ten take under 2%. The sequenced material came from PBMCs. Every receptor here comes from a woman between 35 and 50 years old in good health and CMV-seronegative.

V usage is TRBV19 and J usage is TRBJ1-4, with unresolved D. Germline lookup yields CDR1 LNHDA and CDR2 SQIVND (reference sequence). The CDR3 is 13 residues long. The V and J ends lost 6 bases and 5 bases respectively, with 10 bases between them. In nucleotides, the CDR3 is TGTGCCAGTAGGTCGGCGGGGAATGAAAAACTGTTTTTT. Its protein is CASRSAGNEKLFF. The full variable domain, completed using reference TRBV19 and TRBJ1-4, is DGGITQSPKYLFRKEGQNVTLSCEQNLNHDAMYWYRQDPGQGLRLIYYSQIVNDFQKGDIAEGYSVSREKKESFPLTVTSAQKNPTAFYLCASRSAGNEKLFFGSGTQLSVL.

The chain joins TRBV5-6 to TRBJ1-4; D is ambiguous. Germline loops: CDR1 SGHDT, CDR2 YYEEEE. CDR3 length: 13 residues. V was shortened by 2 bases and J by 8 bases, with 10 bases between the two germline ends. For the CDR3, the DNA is TGTGCCAGCAGCTTTCGGGTCGAGGAAAAACTGTTTTTT. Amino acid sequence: CASSFRVEEKLFF.

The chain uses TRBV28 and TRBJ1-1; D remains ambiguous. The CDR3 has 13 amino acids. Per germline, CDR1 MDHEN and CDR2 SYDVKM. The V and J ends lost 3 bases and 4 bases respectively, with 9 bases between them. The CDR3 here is CASSLRQITEAFF. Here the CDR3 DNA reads TGTGCCAGCAGTTTGAGGCAGATCACTGAAGCTTTCTTT.

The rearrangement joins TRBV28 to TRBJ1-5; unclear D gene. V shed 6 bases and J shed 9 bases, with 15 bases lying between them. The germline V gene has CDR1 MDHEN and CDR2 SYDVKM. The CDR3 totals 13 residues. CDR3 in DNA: TGTGCCAGCAGCCCCCCCTCTACGCTGCCCCAGCATTTT. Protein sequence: CASSPPSTLPQHF. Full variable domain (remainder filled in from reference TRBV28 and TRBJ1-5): DVKVTQSSRYLVKRTGEKVFLECVQDMDHENMFWYRQDPGLGLRLIYFSYDVKMKEKGDIPEGYSVSREKKERFSLILESASTNQTSMYLCASSPPSTLPQHFGDGTRLSIL.

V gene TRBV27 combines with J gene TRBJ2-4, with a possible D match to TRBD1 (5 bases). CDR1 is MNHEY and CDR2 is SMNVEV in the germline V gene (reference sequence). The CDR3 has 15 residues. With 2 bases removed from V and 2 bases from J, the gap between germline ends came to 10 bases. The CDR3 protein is CASSLQGGPKNIQYF. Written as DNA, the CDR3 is TGTGCCAGCAGTTTACAGGGTGGCCCCAAAAACATTCAGTACTTC.

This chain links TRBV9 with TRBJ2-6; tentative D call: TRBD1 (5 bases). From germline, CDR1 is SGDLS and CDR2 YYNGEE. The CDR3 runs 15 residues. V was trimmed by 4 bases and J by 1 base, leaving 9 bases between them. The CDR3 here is CASSPPGSGANVLTF. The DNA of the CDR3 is TGTGCCAGCAGCCCCCCAGGGTCTGGGGCCAACGTCCTGACTTTC.

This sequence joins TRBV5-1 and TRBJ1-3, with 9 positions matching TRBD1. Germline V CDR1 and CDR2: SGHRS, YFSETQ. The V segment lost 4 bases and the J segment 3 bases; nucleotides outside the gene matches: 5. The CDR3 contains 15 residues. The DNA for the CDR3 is TGCGCCAGCAGCCCGGGACAGGGAGGTGGAAACACCATATATTTT. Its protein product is CASSPGQGGGNTIYF.

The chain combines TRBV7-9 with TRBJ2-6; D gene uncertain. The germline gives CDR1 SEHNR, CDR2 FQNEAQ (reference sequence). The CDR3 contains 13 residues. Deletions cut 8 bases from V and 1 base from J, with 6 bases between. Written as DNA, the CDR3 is TGTGCCAGCTCGAGGTCTGGGGCCAACGTCCTGACTTTC. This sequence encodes CASSRSGANVLTF.

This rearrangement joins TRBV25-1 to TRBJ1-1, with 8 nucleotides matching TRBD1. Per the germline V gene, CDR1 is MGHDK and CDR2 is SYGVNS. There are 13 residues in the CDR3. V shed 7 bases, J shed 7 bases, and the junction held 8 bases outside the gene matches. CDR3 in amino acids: CASTDRGIGEAFF. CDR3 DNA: TGTGCCAGCACTGACAGGGGTATAGGTGAAGCTTTCTTT.

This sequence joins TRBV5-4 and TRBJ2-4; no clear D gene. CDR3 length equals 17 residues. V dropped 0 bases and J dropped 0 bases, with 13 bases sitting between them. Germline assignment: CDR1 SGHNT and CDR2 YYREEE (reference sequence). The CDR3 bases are TGTGCCAGCAGCTTGGGGTCTGGAGACCCAGCCAAAAACATTCAGTACTTC. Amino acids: CASSLGSGDPAKNIQYF.

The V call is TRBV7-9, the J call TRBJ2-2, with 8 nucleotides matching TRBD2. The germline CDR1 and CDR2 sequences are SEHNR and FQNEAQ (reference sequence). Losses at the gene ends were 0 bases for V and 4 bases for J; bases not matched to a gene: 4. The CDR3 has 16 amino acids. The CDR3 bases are TGTGCCAGCAGCTTAGCGGGGACTAGGGTCACCGGGGAGCTGTTTTTT. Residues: CASSLAGTRVTGELFF.

The CDR3, as DNA: TGTGCCAGCAGTGCGGGACAGGGTGTGAGGGGCTACACCTTC. Its protein is CASSAGQGVRGYTF. This chain uses TRBV6-5 with TRBJ1-2; 9 nucleotides align to TRBD1. Germline V CDR1 and CDR2: MNHEY, SVGAGI. The CDR3 consists of 14 residues. V shed 5 bases, J shed 8 bases, and the junction held 9 bases outside the gene matches.

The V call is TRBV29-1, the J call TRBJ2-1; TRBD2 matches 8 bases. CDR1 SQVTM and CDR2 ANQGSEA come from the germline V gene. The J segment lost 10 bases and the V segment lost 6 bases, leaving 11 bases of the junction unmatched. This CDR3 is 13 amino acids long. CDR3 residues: CSVATSGVTEQFF. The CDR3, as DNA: TGCAGCGTCGCAACTAGCGGTGTGACAGAGCAGTTCTTC.

CDR3 DNA: TGTGCCAGCAGCCCCATCGCGGGAGGGCCAAGCGGGGAGCTGTTTTTT. This encodes CASSPIAGGPSGELFF. This rearrangement joins TRBV5-4 to TRBJ2-2, with 9 bases identical to TRBD2. CDR1 and CDR2 (germline): SGHNT, YYREEE (reference sequence). V dropped 4 bases and J dropped 7; count of bases not matched to a gene: 11. This CDR3 comprises 16 residues.

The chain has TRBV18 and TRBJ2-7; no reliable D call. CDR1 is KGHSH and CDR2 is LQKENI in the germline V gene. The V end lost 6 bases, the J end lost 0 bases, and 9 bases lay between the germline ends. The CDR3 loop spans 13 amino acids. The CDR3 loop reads CASSSQDSYEQYF. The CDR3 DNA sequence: TGTGCCAGCTCCTCCCAGGACTCCTACGAGCAGTACTTC. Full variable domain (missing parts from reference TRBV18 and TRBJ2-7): NAGVMQNPRHLVRRRGQEARLRCSPMKGHSHVYWYRQLPEEGLKFMVYLQKENIIDESGMPKERFSAEFPKEGPSILRIQQVVRGDSAAYFCASSSQDSYEQYFGPGTRLTVT.

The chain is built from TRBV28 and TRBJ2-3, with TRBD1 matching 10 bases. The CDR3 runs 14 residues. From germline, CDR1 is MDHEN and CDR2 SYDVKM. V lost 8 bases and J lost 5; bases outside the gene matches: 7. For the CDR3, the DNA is TGTGCCAGCCAGTCCGGGACAGGGGAAGATACGCAGTATTTT. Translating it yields CASQSGTGEDTQYF.

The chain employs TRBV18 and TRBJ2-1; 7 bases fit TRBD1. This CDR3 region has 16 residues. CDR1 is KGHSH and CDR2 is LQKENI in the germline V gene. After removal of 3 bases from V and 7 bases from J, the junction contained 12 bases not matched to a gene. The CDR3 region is CASSPYSGGVQNEQFF. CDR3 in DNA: TGTGCCAGCTCACCCTACTCAGGGGGAGTACAGAATGAGCAGTTCTTC.

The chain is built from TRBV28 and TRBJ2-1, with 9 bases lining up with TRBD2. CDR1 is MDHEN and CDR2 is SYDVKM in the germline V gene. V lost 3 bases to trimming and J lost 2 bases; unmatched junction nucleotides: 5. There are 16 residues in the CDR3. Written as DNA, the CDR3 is TGTGCCAGCAGTTTGGCGGGAGGGCCGGCCTACAATGAGCAGTTCTTC. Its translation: CASSLAGGPAYNEQFF.

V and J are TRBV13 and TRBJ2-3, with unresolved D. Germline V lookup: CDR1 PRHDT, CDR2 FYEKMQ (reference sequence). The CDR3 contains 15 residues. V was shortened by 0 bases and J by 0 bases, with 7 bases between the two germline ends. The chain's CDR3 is CASSLGARSTDTQYF. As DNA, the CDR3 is TGTGCCAGCAGCTTAGGTGCTAGGAGCACAGATACGCAGTATTTT.

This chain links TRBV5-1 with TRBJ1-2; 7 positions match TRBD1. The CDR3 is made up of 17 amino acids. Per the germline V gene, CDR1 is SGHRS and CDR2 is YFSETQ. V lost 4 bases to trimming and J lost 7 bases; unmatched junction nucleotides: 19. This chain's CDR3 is CASSPSSTGYSPGGYTF. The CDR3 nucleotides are TGCGCCAGCAGCCCTAGCTCGACAGGGTATTCTCCGGGTGGCTACACCTTC.

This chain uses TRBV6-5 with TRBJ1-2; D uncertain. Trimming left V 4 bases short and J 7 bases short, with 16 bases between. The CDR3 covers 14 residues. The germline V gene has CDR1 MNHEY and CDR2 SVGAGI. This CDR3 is CASSSFSGRGGYTF. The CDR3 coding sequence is TGTGCCAGCAGTTCATTTTCGGGTCGGGGTGGCTACACCTTC.

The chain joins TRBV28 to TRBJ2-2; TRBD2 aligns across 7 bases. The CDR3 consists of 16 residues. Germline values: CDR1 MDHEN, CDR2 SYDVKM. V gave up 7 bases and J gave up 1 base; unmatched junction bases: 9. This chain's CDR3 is CASTTQREMNTGELFF. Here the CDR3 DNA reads TGTGCCAGCACCACCCAGCGGGAAATGAACACCGGGGAGCTGTTTTTT.

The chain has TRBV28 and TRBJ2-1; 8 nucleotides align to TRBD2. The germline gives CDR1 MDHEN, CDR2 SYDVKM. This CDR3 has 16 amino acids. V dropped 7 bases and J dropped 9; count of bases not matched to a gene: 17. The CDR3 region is CASTKRGTRGVGEQFF. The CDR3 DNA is TGTGCCAGCACCAAAAGAGGGACTAGAGGGGTGGGTGAGCAGTTCTTC. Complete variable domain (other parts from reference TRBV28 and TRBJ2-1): DVKVTQSSRYLVKRTGEKVFLECVQDMDHENMFWYRQDPGLGLRLIYFSYDVKMKEKGDIPEGYSVSREKKERFSLILESASTNQTSMYLCASTKRGTRGVGEQFFGPGTRLTVL.

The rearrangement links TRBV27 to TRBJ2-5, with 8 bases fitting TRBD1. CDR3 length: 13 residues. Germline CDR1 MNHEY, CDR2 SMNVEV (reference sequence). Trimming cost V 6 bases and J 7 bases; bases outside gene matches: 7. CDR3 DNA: TGTGCCAGCAGACCCGGACAGGGAGGGACCCAGTACTTC. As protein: CASRPGQGGTQYF.